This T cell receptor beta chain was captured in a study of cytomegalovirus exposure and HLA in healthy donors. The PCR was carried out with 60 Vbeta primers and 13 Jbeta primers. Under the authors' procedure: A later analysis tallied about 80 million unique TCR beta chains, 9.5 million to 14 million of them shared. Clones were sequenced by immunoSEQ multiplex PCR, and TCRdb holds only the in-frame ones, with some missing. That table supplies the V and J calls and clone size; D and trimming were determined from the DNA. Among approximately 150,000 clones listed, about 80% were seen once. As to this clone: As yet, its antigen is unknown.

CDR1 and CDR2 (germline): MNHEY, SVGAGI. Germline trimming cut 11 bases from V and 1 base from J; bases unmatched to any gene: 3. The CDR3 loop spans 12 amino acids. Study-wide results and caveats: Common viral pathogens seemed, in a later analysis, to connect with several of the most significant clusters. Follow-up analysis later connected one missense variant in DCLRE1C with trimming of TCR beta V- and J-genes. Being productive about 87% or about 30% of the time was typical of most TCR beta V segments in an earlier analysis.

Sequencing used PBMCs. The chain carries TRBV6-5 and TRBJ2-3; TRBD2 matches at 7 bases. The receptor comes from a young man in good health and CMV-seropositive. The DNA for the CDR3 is TGTGCCTCTCGGGGGGGCACAGATACGCAGTATTTT. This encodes CASRGGTDTQYF.